Listed below are T cell receptor beta chains from one sample, sequenced in a study of CD8+ T cells in alopecia areata. Produced via immunoSEQ multiplex PCR; TCRdb's table is partial and in-frame only. In the table there are 150,000 to 200,000 clones, roughly 70% of which are singletons. The starting material was CD4+ T cells sorted from blood, obtained between weeks 47 and 50, from a patient treated with tofacitinib. The receptors were gathered from a human donor with alopecia areata. Both conserved end residues are part of each CDR3. A D gene is named only where the DNA matches it firmly. Where a row states a size, it is once, few, many or the class of an expanded clone; other rows omit it.

size: .
D: TRBD1
J: TRBJ1-2
V: TRBV7-2
CDR3: CASSLRRQGGSGDGYTF
DNA: TGTGCCAGCAGCTTGCGCCGACAGGGGGGAAGTGGCGATGGCTACACCTTC

size: .
D: .
J: TRBJ2-7
V: TRBV29-1
CDR3: CSVDRGSEQYF
DNA: TGCAGCGTTGACAGGGGAAGCGAGCAGTACTTC

size: .
D: .
J: TRBJ1-1
V: TRBV18
CDR3: CASSLKLAVDTEAFF
DNA: TGTGCCAGCTCACTGAAACTCGCGGTGGACACTGAAGCTTTCTTT

size: few
D: .
J: TRBJ2-7
V: TRBV7-2
CDR3: CASSPMGASAYEQYF
DNA: TGTGCCAGCAGCCCCATGGGGGCCTCAGCCTACGAGCAGTACTTC

size: .
D: .
J: TRBJ2-7
V: TRBV25-1
CDR3: CASSDGLNGDF
DNA: TGTGCCAGCAGTGACGGACTAAACGGGGACTTC

size: .
D: TRBD1
J: TRBJ1-2
V: TRBV30
CDR3: CAWSGQGWNYGYTF
DNA: TGTGCCTGGAGTGGACAGGGGTGGAACTATGGCTACACCTTC

size: .
D: .
J: TRBJ1-5
V: TRBV27
CDR3: CASSLEGGGQPQHF
DNA: TGTGCCAGCAGTTTAGAAGGGGGAGGTCAGCCCCAGCATTTT

size: .
D: .
J: TRBJ1-2
V: TRBV25-1
CDR3: CASSDPSGYGYTF
DNA: TGTGCCAGCAGTGATCCTTCAGGGTATGGCTACACCTTC

size: .
D: .
J: TRBJ2-1
V: TRBV27
CDR3: CASSFSSDHPSEQFF
DNA: TGTGCCAGCAGTTTCTCCTCTGATCATCCATCTGAGCAGTTCTTC

size: .
D: .
J: TRBJ1-6
V: TRBV4-3
CDR3: CASSQGHVDNSPLHF
DNA: TGCGCCAGCAGCCAGGGGCACGTAGATAATTCACCCCTCCACTTT

size: .
D: .
J: TRBJ2-5
V: TRBV15
CDR3: CATRGSETQYF
DNA: TGTGCCACCCGGGGTTCTGAGACCCAGTACTTC

size: .
D: .
J: TRBJ1-2
V: TRBV29-1
CDR3: CSAQTFANYGYTF
DNA: TGCAGCGCGCAAACGTTCGCTAACTATGGCTACACCTTC

size: once
D: .
J: TRBJ1-2
V: TRBV15
CDR3: CATSRDYGAANYGYTF
DNA: TGTGCCACCAGCAGAGATTACGGGGCCGCTAACTATGGCTACACCTTC

size: .
D: TRBD1
J: TRBJ2-7
V: TRBV29-1
CDR3: CSVATGTDLYEQYF
DNA: TGCAGCGTAGCCACCGGGACAGATCTCTACGAGCAGTACTTC

size: .
D: .
J: TRBJ1-6
V: TRBV30
CDR3: CAWSAPYSVRNSPLHF
DNA: TGTGCCTGGAGTGCCCCTTACAGCGTGAGAAATTCACCCCTCCACTTT

size: once
D: .
J: TRBJ2-5
V: TRBV7-9
CDR3: CASSLWTDEETQYF
DNA: TGTGCCAGCAGCCTCTGGACAGACGAAGAGACCCAGTACTTC

size: .
D: TRBD1
J: TRBJ2-3
V: TRBV5-6
CDR3: CASSEEGTGRNTQYF
DNA: TGTGCCAGCAGCGAGGAGGGGACAGGGCGAAATACGCAGTATTTT

size: .
D: .
J: TRBJ2-1
V: TRBV18
CDR3: CASSPPSGAKGNEQFF
DNA: TGTGCCAGCTCACCACCGTCCGGGGCCAAAGGCAATGAGCAGTTCTTC

size: .
D: .
J: TRBJ2-5
V: TRBV7-2
CDR3: CASSLDGVGQETQYF
DNA: TGTGCCAGCAGCTTAGACGGTGTGGGCCAAGAGACCCAGTACTTC

size: .
D: .
J: TRBJ2-1
V: TRBV7-9
CDR3: CASSLTLRIVGNEQFF
DNA: TGTGCCAGCAGCTTAACATTAAGGATTGTAGGCAATGAGCAGTTCTTC

size: .
D: .
J: TRBJ2-2
V: TRBV2
CDR3: CASQDGQGKFAGELFF
DNA: TGTGCCAGCCAGGACGGGCAGGGGAAATTCGCCGGGGAGCTGTTTTTT

size: .
D: TRBD1
J: TRBJ2-5
V: TRBV27
CDR3: CASSPGTAQETQYF
DNA: TGTGCCAGCAGTCCTGGGACAGCTCAAGAGACCCAGTACTTC

size: .
D: .
J: TRBJ1-5
V: TRBV7-3
CDR3: CASSLGVGQPQHF
DNA: TGTGCCAGCAGCTTAGGGGTCGGTCAGCCCCAGCATTTT

size: few
D: TRBD1
J: TRBJ1-6
V: TRBV25-1
CDR3: CASSRTGQRGNSPLHF
DNA: TGTGCCAGCAGTAGAACGGGACAGAGGGGTAATTCACCCCTCCACTTT

size: .
D: .
J: TRBJ1-1
V: TRBV30
CDR3: CAWTLFDGRYTEAFF
DNA: TGTGCCTGGACCCTATTCGACGGTCGATACACTGAAGCTTTCTTT

size: .
D: .
J: TRBJ2-7
V: TRBV29-1
CDR3: CSVVGSGADDEQYF
DNA: TGCAGCGTTGTCGGATCGGGGGCTGATGACGAGCAGTACTTC

size: .
D: TRBD1
J: TRBJ1-2
V: TRBV30
CDR3: CAWSDRGFGYTF
DNA: TGTGCCTGGAGTGACAGGGGATTCGGCTACACCTTC

size: .
D: .
J: TRBJ1-5
V: TRBV30
CDR3: CAWSVTGGGKNQPQHF
DNA: TGTGCCTGGAGTGTAACGGGGGGCGGTAAAAATCAGCCCCAGCATTTT

size: .
D: TRBD1
J: TRBJ1-1
V: TRBV6-6
CDR3: CASRPPGTGYTEAFF
DNA: TGTGCCAGCAGGCCCCCCGGGACAGGGTACACTGAAGCTTTCTTT